This is a list of T cell receptor beta chains from one sample in a study of OX40 agonist ivuxolimab in advanced cancers. The assay was immunoSEQ multiplex PCR, and TCRdb's table has in-frame clones only and misses some. The sample contains tens of thousands of clones, 85% to 90% of which appear only once. The source material was CD4+ or CD8+ T cells sorted from blood, sampled in a trial of the OX40 agonist ivuxolimab. These receptors all come from an adult with an advanced solid tumor such as melanoma, head and neck, liver or kidney cancer. CDR3s include the opening cysteine and the closing phenylalanine or tryptophan. Some rows mark clone size as missing; the rest say once, few, many or name a class of expanded clone.

>TRBV19|TRBJ2-7|NA
CASSTSFQPAYEQYF
>TRBV15|TRBJ2-1|NA
CATGGTGLLLAYYNEQFF
>TRBV2|TRBJ1-2|NA
CASIRDRVDGYTF
>TRBV10-3|TRBJ2-2|NA
CAISERGQVVTGELFF
>TRBV2|TRBJ2-2|once
CASSESGINTGELFF
>TRBV5-4|TRBJ2-2|NA
CASSLTNTGELFF
>TRBV11-2|TRBJ2-7|NA
CASSSRIAGAYEQYF
>TRBV6-5|TRBJ2-3|NA
CASSYSRRGTDTQYF
>TRBV30|TRBJ2-1|NA
CAWSVGAGEYNEQFF
>TRBV5-1|TRBJ1-4|NA
CASSLETGGEKLFF
>TRBV4-2|TRBJ2-7|NA
CASSQVTSGEQYF
>TRBV23-1|TRBJ1-5|NA
CASSQKGVERGYQPQHF
>TRBV19|TRBJ2-1|NA
CASSIQSRASGSNEQFF
>TRBV4-1|TRBJ1-3|NA
CASSQEIYGQIRNTIYF
>TRBV7-2|TRBJ2-7|NA
CASSLVAGDRVDEQYF
>TRBV4-1|TRBJ2-4|few
CASSQGREFPKNIQYF
>TRBV5-4|TRBJ2-7|NA
CASSLAGVSYEQYF
>TRBV13|TRBJ2-3|once
CASTSSSFGGVISSTDTQYF
>TRBV10-3|TRBJ1-5|once
CAISEKVGNQPQHF
>TRBV6-1|TRBJ1-5|once
CASLRQPDQPQHF
>TRBV10-3|TRBJ1-2|once
CAISSKVANYGYTF
>TRBV6-6|TRBJ1-1|once
CASGLGNTEAFF
>TRBV4-2|TRBJ2-7|few
CASSQDLTRPYEQYF
>TRBV6-6|TRBJ2-3|NA
CASSYQPDWDTQYF
>TRBV5-4|TRBJ1-1|NA
CASRMGWTEAFF
>TRBV5-1|TRBJ2-3|NA
CASSLGLEADTQYF
>TRBV6-5|TRBJ2-3|once
CASSFRATDTQYF
>TRBV19|TRBJ2-7|NA
CASSLGTATLPKQYF
>TRBV7-6|TRBJ2-7|NA
CASSLVQGLFSYEQYF
>TRBV5-5|TRBJ2-7|NA
CASSYRGTLSSYEQYF
>TRBV11-2|TRBJ2-3|NA
CASSRTSLGGGITDTQYF
>TRBV10-3|TRBJ1-5|NA
CAIRDVNSNQPQHF
>TRBV19|TRBJ1-2|NA
CASTMTDLIVYGYTF
>TRBV5-1|TRBJ2-6|NA
CASSPEGGAAAGANVLTF
>TRBV19|TRBJ1-6|NA
CASTQSSYNSPLHF
>TRBV19|TRBJ2-5|once
CASSILGAGETQYF
>TRBV7-2|TRBJ1-1|NA
CASSSQGNTEAFF
>TRBV5-4|TRBJ1-4|few
CASSIPGATNEKLFF
>TRBV7-8|NA|NA
CASSLVIEQYF
>TRBV5-1|TRBJ2-3|NA
CASSLAPVNTDTQYF
>TRBV13|TRBJ2-6|NA
CASSRRDGANVLTF
>TRBV10-3|TRBJ2-3|NA
CAITSLAGGTTDTQYF
>TRBV7-2|TRBJ2-5|NA
CASSPMGLAGTETQYF
>TRBV5-8|TRBJ1-1|NA
CASSLRSVMNTGAFF
>TRBV2|TRBJ2-1|few
CASSEVETSFYNEQFF
>TRBV27|TRBJ2-7|NA
CASSTRTSGGRSYEQYF
>TRBV30|TRBJ2-5|NA
CAWSLGLEETQYF
>TRBV18|TRBJ1-2|NA
CASSPDTGGYTF
>TRBV6-5|TRBJ1-1|NA
CASIREGGGTEAFF
>TRBV6-6|TRBJ2-5|NA
CASTGQGQTQYF
>TRBV11-3|TRBJ2-1|few
CASSLDRGVNEQFF
>TRBV13|TRBJ2-7|NA
CASSSGTGATYEQYF
>TRBV9|TRBJ2-3|NA
CASSVEGQGSTDTQYF
>TRBV6-4|TRBJ1-4|once
CASSDSIGPTNEKLFF
>TRBV10-2|TRBJ1-3|NA
CASRVQGENTIYF
>TRBV4-1|TRBJ1-6|NA
CASSQVRNTGGNSPLHF
>TRBV5-1|TRBJ1-2|NA
CASSLAIKNYGYTF
>TRBV2|TRBJ1-5|NA
CASSEDPNQPQHF
>TRBV5-1|TRBJ1-4|NA
CASSLSPTRRTNEKLFF
>TRBV12-2|TRBJ2-1|NA
CASRQASGSYNEQFF